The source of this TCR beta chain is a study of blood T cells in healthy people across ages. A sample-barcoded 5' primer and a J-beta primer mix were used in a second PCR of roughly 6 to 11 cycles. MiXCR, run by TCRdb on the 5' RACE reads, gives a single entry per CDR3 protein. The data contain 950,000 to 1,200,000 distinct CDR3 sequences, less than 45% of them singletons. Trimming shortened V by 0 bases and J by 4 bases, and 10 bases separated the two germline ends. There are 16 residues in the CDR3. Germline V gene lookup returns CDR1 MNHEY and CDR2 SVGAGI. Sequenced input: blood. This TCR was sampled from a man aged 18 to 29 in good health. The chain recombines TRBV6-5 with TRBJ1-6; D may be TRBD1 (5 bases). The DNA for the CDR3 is TGTGCCAGCAGTTACTCCCCGACAGAGTATAATTCACCCCTCCACTTT. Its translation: CASSYSPTEYNSPLHF.